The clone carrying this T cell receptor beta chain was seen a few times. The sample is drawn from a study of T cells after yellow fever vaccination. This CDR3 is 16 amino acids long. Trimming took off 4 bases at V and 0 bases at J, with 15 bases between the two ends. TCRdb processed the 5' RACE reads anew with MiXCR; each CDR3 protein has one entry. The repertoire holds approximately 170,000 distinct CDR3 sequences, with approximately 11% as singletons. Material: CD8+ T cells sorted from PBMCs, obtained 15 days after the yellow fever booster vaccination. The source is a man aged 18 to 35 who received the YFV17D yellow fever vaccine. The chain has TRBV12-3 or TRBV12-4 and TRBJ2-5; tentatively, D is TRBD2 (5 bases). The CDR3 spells CASSSLGGGDQETQYF. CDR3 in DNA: TGTGCCAGCAGTTCCCTGGGTGGAGGAGACCAAGAGACCCAGTACTTC.